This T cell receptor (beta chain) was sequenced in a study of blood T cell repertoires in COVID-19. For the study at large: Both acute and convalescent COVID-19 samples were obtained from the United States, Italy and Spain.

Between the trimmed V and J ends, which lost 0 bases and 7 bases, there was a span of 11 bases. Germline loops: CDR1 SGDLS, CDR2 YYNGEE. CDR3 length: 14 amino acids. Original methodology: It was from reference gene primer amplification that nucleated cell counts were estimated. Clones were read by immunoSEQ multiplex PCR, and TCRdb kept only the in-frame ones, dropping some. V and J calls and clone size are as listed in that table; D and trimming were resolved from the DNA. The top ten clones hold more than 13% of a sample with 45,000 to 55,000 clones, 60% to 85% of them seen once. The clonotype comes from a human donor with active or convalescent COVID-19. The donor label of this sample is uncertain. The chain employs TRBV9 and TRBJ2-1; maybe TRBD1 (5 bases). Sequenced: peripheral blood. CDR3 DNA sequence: TGTGCCAGCAGCGTAGAAGGGGCTTTGAATGAGCAGTTCTTC. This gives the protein CASSVEGALNEQFF.